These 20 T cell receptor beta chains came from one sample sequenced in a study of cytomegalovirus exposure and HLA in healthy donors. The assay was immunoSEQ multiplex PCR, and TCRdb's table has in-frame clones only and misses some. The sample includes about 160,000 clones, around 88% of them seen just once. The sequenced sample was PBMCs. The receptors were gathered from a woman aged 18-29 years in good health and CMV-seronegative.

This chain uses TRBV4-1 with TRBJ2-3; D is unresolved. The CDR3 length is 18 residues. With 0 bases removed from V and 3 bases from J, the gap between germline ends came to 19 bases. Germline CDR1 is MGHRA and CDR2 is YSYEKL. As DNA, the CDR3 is TGCGCCAGCAGCCAAGAAGGCCCGTTGGAAGCTAGTACAGATACGCAGTATTTT. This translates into CASSQEGPLEASTDTQYF.

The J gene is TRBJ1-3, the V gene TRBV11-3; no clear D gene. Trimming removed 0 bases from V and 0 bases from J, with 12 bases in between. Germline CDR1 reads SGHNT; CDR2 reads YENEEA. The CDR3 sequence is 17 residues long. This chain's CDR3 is CASSLESGGSSGNTIYF. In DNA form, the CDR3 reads TGTGCCAGCAGCTTAGAGTCGGGAGGTTCCTCTGGAAACACCATATATTTT.

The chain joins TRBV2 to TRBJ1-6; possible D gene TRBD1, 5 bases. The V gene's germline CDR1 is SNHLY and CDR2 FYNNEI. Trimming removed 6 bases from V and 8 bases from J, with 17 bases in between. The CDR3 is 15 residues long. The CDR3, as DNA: TGTGCCAGCAGAGGGGAAGACACTATCTATTCACCCCTCCACTTT. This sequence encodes CASRGEDTIYSPLHF.

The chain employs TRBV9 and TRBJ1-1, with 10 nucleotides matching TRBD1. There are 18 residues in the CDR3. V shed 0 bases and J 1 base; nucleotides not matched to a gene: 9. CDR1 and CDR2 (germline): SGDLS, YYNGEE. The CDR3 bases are TGTGCCAGCAGCGTAGATGTGACAGGGGGCAGGAAGAACACTGAAGCTTTCTTT. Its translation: CASSVDVTGGRKNTEAFF.

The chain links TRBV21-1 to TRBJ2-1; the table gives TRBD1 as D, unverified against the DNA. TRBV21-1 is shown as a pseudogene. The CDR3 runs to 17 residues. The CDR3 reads CASSKRGRQGAIDGQFF. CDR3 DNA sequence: TGTGCCAGCAGCAAAAGGGGAAGACAGGGGGCAATAGACGGGCAGTTCTTC.

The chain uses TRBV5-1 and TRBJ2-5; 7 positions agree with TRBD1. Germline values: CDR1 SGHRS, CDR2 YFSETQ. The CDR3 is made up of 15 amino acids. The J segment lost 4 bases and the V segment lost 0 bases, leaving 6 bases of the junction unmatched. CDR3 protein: CASSLGQGLGETQYF. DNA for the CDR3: TGCGCCAGCAGCTTGGGACAGGGATTGGGAGAGACCCAGTACTTC.

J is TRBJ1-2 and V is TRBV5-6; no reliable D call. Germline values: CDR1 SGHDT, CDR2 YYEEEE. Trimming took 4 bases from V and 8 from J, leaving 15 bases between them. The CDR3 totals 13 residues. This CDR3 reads CASSLPRSRGYTF. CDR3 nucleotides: TGTGCCAGCAGCCTGCCGAGGTCTCGAGGCTACACCTTC.

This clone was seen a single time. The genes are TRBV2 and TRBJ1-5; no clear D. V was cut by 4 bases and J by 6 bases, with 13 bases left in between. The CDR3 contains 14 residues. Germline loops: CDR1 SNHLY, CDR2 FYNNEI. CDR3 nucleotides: TGTGCCAGCAGTGTAGGCGGATTCACTCAGCCCCAGCATTTT. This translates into CASSVGGFTQPQHF. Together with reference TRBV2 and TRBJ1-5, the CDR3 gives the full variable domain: EPEVTQTPSHQVTQMGQEVILRCVPISNHLYFYWYRQILGQKVEFLVSFYNNEISEKSEIFDDQFSVERPDGSNFTLKIRSTKLEDSAMYFCASSVGGFTQPQHFGDGTRLSIL.

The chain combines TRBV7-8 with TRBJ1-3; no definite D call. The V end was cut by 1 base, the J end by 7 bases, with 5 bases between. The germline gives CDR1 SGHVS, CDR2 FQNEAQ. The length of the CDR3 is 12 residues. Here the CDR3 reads CASSLDGNTIYF. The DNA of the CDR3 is TGTGCCAGCAGCTTAGACGGGAACACCATATATTTT. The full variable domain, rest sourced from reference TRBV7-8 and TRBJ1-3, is GAGVSQSPRYKVAKRGQDVALRCDPISGHVSLFWYQQALGQGPEFLTYFQNEAQLDKSGLPSDRFFAERPEGSVSTLKIQRTQQEDSAVYLCASSLDGNTIYFGEGSWLTVV.

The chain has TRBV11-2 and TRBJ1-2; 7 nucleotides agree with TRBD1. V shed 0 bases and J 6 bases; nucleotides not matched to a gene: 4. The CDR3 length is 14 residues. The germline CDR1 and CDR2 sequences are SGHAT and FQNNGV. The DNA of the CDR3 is TGTGCCAGCAGCTTAGAGAGACAGGGAAATGGCTACACCTTC. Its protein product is CASSLERQGNGYTF.

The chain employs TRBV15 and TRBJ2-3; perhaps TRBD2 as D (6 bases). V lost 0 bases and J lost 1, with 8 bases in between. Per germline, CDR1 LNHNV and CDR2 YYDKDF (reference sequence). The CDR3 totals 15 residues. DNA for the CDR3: TGTGCCACCAGCAGAGATCCGGGAGGCACAGATACGCAGTATTTT. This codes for CATSRDPGGTDTQYF.

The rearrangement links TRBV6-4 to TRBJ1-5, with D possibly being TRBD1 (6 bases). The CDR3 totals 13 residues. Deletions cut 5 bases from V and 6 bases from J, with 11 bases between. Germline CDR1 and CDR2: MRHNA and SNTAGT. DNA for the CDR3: TGTGCCAGCAGTTTCACAGGGAGTCAGCCCCAGCATTTT. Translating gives CASSFTGSQPQHF.

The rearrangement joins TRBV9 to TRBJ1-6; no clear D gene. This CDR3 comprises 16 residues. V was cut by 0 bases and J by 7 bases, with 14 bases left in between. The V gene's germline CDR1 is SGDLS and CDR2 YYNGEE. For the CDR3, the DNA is TGTGCCAGCAGCGTAGAGAGGACTCCGAAAAATTCACCCCTCCACTTT. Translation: CASSVERTPKNSPLHF.

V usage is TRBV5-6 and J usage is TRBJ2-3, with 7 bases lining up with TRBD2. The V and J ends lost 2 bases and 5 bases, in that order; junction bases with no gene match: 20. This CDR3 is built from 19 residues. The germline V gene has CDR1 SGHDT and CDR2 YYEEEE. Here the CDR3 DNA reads TGTGCCAGCAGCTTCATCAGGGCAGGGTGGGTATCGGGAGGAGATACGCAGTATTTT. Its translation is CASSFIRAGWVSGGDTQYF.

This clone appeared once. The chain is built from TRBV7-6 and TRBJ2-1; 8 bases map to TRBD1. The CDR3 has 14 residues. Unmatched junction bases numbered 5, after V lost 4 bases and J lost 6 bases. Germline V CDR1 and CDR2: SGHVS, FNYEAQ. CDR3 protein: CASSSSGTGNEQFF. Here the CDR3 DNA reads TGTGCCAGCAGCTCATCCGGGACAGGCAATGAGCAGTTCTTC.

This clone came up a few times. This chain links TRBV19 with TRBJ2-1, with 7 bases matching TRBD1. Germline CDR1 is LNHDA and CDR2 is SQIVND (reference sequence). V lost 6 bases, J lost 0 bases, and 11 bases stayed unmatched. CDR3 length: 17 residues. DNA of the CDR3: TGTGCCAGTAGCCGCCTCCTTCCAGGGGGCTCCTACAATGAGCAGTTCTTC. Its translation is CASSRLLPGGSYNEQFF.

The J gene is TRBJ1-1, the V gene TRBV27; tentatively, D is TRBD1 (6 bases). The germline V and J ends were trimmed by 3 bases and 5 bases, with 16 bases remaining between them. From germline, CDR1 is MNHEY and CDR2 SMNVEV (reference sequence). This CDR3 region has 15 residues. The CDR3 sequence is CASSLGAGTWTEAFF. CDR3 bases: TGTGCCAGCAGTTTGGGGGCTGGAACTTGGACTGAAGCTTTCTTT.

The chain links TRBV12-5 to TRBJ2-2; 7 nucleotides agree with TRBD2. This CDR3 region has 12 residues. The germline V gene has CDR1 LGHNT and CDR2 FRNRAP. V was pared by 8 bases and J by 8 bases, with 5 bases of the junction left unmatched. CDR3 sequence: CASSREKGELFF. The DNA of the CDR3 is TGTGCTAGTTCGCGGGAGAAAGGGGAGCTGTTTTTT.

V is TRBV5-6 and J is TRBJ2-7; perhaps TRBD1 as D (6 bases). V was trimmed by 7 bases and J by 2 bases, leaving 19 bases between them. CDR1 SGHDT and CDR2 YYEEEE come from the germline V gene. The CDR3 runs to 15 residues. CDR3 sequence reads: CASLPQGGNPYEQYF. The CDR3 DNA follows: TGTGCCAGCTTACCCCAAGGGGGAAATCCCTACGAGCAGTACTTC.

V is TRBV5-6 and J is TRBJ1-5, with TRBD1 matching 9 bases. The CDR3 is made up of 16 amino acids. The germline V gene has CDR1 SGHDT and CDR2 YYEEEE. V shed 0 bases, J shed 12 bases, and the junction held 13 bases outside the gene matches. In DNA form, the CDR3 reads TGTGCCAGCAGCTTGGCGCTACAGGGGGCTCCAGAGAGCCAGCATTTT. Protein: CASSLALQGAPESQHF.